This T cell receptor beta chain was observed in a study of blood T cell repertoires in COVID-19. Study-level background: COVID-19 samples from acute and convalescent phases originated in the United States, Italy and Spain. Sample material is recorded as cDNA or gDNA derived from T cells, B-cell-depleted T cells, or PBMCs.

Germline lookup yields CDR1 MNHEY and CDR2 SVGAGI. V lost 7 bases to trimming and J lost 4 bases, with 13 bases between them. This CDR3 is built from 13 residues. Per the original data handling: The assay estimated nucleated cells by amplifying reference gene primers. Measured with immunoSEQ multiplex PCR; TCRdb has only the in-frame clones, and not every one. V, J and clone size reflect that table, while D and trimming were determined from the DNA. Altogether some 150,000 clones are present, over 65% being singletons, with the ten largest covering roughly 2%. Sequenced input: peripheral blood. The TCR comes from a man between 65 and 80 years old with acute or convalescent COVID-19. The J gene is TRBJ1-2, the V gene TRBV6-5; possibly TRBD1 for D (5 bases). The CDR3 loop reads CASNFGGTYGYTF. DNA for the CDR3: TGTGCCAGCAACTTTGGGGGGACCTATGGCTACACCTTC.